A single sample is the source of the 18 T cell receptor beta chains below, sequenced in a study of T-cell reconstitution after alpha-beta-depleted transplantation in children. TCRbeta library preparation incorporated unique molecular identifiers. Each CDR3 protein is one row after TCRdb ran MiXCR on the PCR reads. The sample lists roughly 590,000 distinct CDR3 sequences; approximately 17% were seen once. Sample: PBMCs from the stem cell graft donor, taken from the stem cell graft. The receptors come from a human donor who donated a stem cell graft to a child with acute myeloid leukemia.

This clonotype was counted between two and nine times. The rearrangement uses TRBV11-2 and TRBJ2-6; TRBD2 aligns across 7 bases. Germline values: CDR1 SGHAT, CDR2 FQNNGV. The CDR3 sequence is 20 residues long. After removal of 0 bases from V and 1 base from J, the junction contained 12 bases not matched to a gene. CDR3 in DNA: TGTGCCAGCAGCTTAGATAGCGGGCAACTAGTACCTTCTGGGGCCAACGTCCTGACTTTC. It is translated as CASSLDSGQLVPSGANVLTF.

This clonotype was found many times. This rearrangement joins TRBV20-1 to TRBJ2-5, with D maybe TRBD2 (5 bases). The germline V gene encodes CDR1 DFQATT and CDR2 SNEGSKA (reference sequence). V lost 3 bases, J lost 2 bases, and 10 bases lay in between. This CDR3 has 13 residues. As DNA, the CDR3 is TGCAGTGCTAGCGAGGGCAGACAAGAGACCCAGTACTTC. The encoded protein is CSASEGRQETQYF.

The table lists this clonotype with a few counts. V usage is TRBV20-1 and J usage is TRBJ2-3; 13 bases agree with TRBD2. The CDR3 contains 14 residues. Germline V gene lookup returns CDR1 DFQATT and CDR2 SNEGSKA (reference sequence). J lost 4 bases, V lost 5 bases, and 3 bases had no gene match. The CDR3 loop reads CSAPGLAGADTQYF. For the CDR3, the DNA is TGCAGTGCTCCAGGACTAGCGGGGGCAGATACGCAGTATTTT.

This clonotype occurred many times. CDR3 loop: CASSIIAGDSYNEQFF. In DNA, the CDR3 is TGTGCCAGCAGTATAATAGCGGGGGACTCCTACAATGAGCAGTTCTTC. The J gene is TRBJ2-1, the V gene TRBV27; 9 bases line up with TRBD2. The V gene end was trimmed by 5 bases and the J gene end by 0 bases; junction bases not matched to a gene: 5. This CDR3 region has 16 residues. The germline V gene encodes CDR1 MNHEY and CDR2 SMNVEV (reference sequence).

This clonotype has ten or more counts. The CDR3 DNA is TGCAGTGCGCCTAGACTAGTAGGCAAAAACATTCAGTACTTC. It specifies CSAPRLVGKNIQYF. The chain employs TRBV20-1 and TRBJ2-4, with D maybe TRBD2 (6 bases). V was clipped by 6 bases and J by 3 bases, with 15 bases between them. Germline loops: CDR1 DFQATT, CDR2 SNEGSKA (reference sequence). This CDR3 spans 14 amino acids.

The rearrangement uses TRBV4-3 and TRBJ1-5; maybe TRBD1 (5 bases). The CDR3 totals 16 residues. In germline, CDR1 is LGHNA, CDR2 YSLEER. The V gene lost 0 bases and the J gene lost 0 bases, with 9 bases spanning the gap. The CDR3 sequence: CASSQDRQPSNQPQHF. CDR3 nucleotide sequence: TGCGCCAGCAGCCAAGATCGACAGCCTAGCAATCAGCCCCAGCATTTT.

In its sample, this clonotype was seen many times. CDR3 coding DNA: TGTGCCATCAGTGGCCCCAGCGGGACCGAATTGTCCGGCCGTAATGAAAAACTGTTTTTT. It codes for CAISGPSGTELSGRNEKLFF. This chain links TRBV10-3 with TRBJ1-4; D is possibly TRBD1 (5 bases). V lost 4 bases and J lost 4, with 28 bases in between. The CDR3 spans 20 residues. Germline loops: CDR1 ENHRY, CDR2 SYGVKD.

This rearrangement joins TRBV12-3 or TRBV12-4 to TRBJ1-2, with D perhaps matching TRBD1 (6 bases). This CDR3 has 13 residues. Trimming shortened V by 4 bases and J by 8 bases, and 14 bases separated the two germline ends. In DNA form, the CDR3 reads TGTGCCAGCAGTTGGGGGCCAGCGGGAGGCTACACCTTC. This gives the protein CASSWGPAGGYTF.

The chain carries TRBV9 and TRBJ1-1; D is possibly TRBD1 (6 bases). CDR3 size: 15 residues. V lost 4 bases and J 0 bases, leaving 13 bases between the germline ends. Germline V CDR1 and CDR2: SGDLS, YYNGEE. Here the CDR3 reads CASSPRGLMNTEAFF. CDR3 DNA sequence: TGTGCCAGCAGCCCCAGGGGCCTCATGAACACTGAAGCTTTCTTT.

Many counts were recorded for this clonotype. This rearrangement joins TRBV6-1 to TRBJ1-5; 8 bases fit TRBD1. The CDR3 is 13 residues long. V trimming: 5 bases; J trimming: 8 bases; junction bases outside the gene matches: 5. The germline CDR1 and CDR2 sequences are MNHNS and SASEGT. CDR3 in amino acids: CASSMTGAEPQHF. The CDR3 DNA reads TGTGCCAGCAGTATGACAGGGGCAGAGCCCCAGCATTTT.

The sample holds a few counts of this clonotype. CDR3 DNA: TGTGCCAGCAGCAGACAGGGATGGGATTCACCCCTCCACTTT. It specifies CASSRQGWDSPLHF. The rearrangement links TRBV27 to TRBJ1-6; 7 bases agree with TRBD1. The CDR3 covers 14 residues. The V segment lost 6 bases and the J segment 8 bases; nucleotides outside the gene matches: 7. In germline, CDR1 is MNHEY, CDR2 SMNVEV (reference sequence).

This clonotype was detected a few times. This chain joins TRBV12-3 or TRBV12-4 and TRBJ1-2; D remains ambiguous. CDR3 length: 18 residues. Trimming took off 1 base at V and 1 base at J, with 19 bases between the two ends. CDR3 protein: CASSLEAGGRRVNYGYTF. CDR3 coding DNA: TGTGCCAGCAGTTTAGAAGCGGGCGGCCGACGGGTTAACTATGGCTACACCTTC.

This clonotype was picked up many times. The chain has TRBV20-1 and TRBJ2-1; maybe TRBD2 (6 bases). CDR1 DFQATT and CDR2 SNEGSKA come from the germline V gene (reference sequence). This CDR3 spans 11 amino acids. V shed 1 base and J shed 14 bases, with 12 bases lying between them. The CDR3 DNA reads as TGCAGTGCTAGAGTCCCGGGACTTGAGTTCTTC. This translates into CSARVPGLEFF.

The V and J genes are TRBV28 and TRBJ1-1; D gene ambiguous. Germline V lookup: CDR1 MDHEN, CDR2 SYDVKM. The length of the CDR3 is 15 residues. The ends were cut back, 2 bases at V and 2 bases at J, with 12 bases in the middle. The CDR3 loop is CASSLVQAQNTEAFF. CDR3 nucleotide sequence: TGTGCCAGCAGTTTAGTGCAGGCCCAAAACACTGAAGCTTTCTTT.

This clonotype was counted at least ten times. The J gene is TRBJ2-2, the V gene TRBV15; a possible D gene is TRBD2 (5 bases). Germline CDR1 reads LNHNV; CDR2 reads YYDKDF (reference sequence). Trimming left V 2 bases short and J 0 bases short, with 7 bases between. This CDR3 spans 15 amino acids. In DNA form, the CDR3 reads TGTGCCACCAGCAGACCGGGATCGAACACCGGGGAGCTGTTTTTT. This encodes CATSRPGSNTGELFF.

Many counts were recorded for this clonotype. As DNA, the CDR3 is TGTGCCAGCAGTTTATCACAGAACACTGAAGCTTTCTTT. Translation: CASSLSQNTEAFF. The rearrangement joins TRBV12-3 or TRBV12-4 to TRBJ1-1; D remains unclear. The germline V and J ends were trimmed by 2 bases and 1 base, with 5 bases remaining between them. CDR3 size: 13 residues.

This clonotype was detected a few times. This sequence joins TRBV5-1 and TRBJ1-4; no clear D gene. Germline CDR1 is SGHRS and CDR2 is YFSETQ. The V gene lost 4 bases and the J gene lost 5 bases, with 9 bases spanning the gap. This CDR3 is 13 amino acids long. The CDR3 DNA reads as TGCGCCAGCAGCCCGACGGGCAATGAAAAACTGTTTTTT. Translating gives CASSPTGNEKLFF.

The genes are TRBV5-6 and TRBJ2-5; 8 bases are a match to TRBD2. The germline V gene has CDR1 SGHDT and CDR2 YYEEEE. The CDR3 is 15 residues long. The V gene end was trimmed by 4 bases and the J gene end by 1 base; junction bases not matched to a gene: 6. DNA for the CDR3: TGTGCCAGCAGCCCCCTAGCGGGTCCCCAAGAGACCCAGTACTTC. It codes for CASSPLAGPQETQYF.